The next 13 T cell receptor beta chains were all read from a single sample in a study of beta chain features in type 1 diabetes. The authors reverse transcribed all of the isolated RNA, so sequencing captured expressed TCRB transcripts. Produced via immunoSEQ multiplex PCR; TCRdb's table is partial and in-frame only. This sample yields around 170,000 clones, of which approximately 9.9% are seen a single time; 2% to 2.5% belongs to the top ten. The sequencing sample was made of central memory CD4+ T cells from blood. These receptors were taken from a woman under 30 in good health.

This sequence joins TRBV7-3 and TRBJ2-2; D gene ambiguous. The V and J ends lost 0 bases and 6 bases respectively, with 8 bases between them. The CDR3 is 14 amino acids. Germline V gene data show CDR1 as SGHTA and CDR2 as FQGTGA. CDR3 sequence reads: CASSLTVNSGELFF. The CDR3 DNA reads TGTGCCAGCAGCTTAACAGTTAACTCCGGGGAGCTGTTTTTT.

This clone was detected only a few times. The chain carries TRBV15 and TRBJ1-2; D is uncertain. Looked up from germline, CDR1 is LNHNV and CDR2 is YYDKDF (reference sequence). CDR3 size: 14 residues. V was trimmed by 0 bases and J by 3 bases, leaving 8 bases between them. The CDR3 sequence: CATSRDRGYYGYTF. CDR3 nucleotides: TGTGCCACCAGCAGAGATAGAGGATACTATGGCTACACCTTC.

V is TRBV18 and J is TRBJ2-7; 11 positions match TRBD2. Germline V gene sequence: CDR1 KGHSH, CDR2 LQKENI. The CDR3 is 14 amino acids. V was pared by 6 bases and J by 6 bases, with 7 bases of the junction left unmatched. The CDR3 coding sequence is TGTGCCAGCTCCCTACTAGCGGGGGCGGTCGAGCAGTACTTC. Translation gives CASSLLAGAVEQYF.

In its sample, this clone was seen a few times. The chain links TRBV7-2 to TRBJ2-1, with TRBD1 matching over 9 bases. With V trimmed by 5 bases and J by 5 bases, 16 bases remained unmatched. The length of the CDR3 is 18 residues. Looked up from germline, CDR1 is SGHTA and CDR2 is FQGNSA. CDR3 loop: CASSLHFFRDRANNEQFF. The CDR3 bases are TGTGCCAGCAGCCTCCACTTCTTCCGGGACAGGGCAAACAATGAGCAGTTCTTC.

This chain uses TRBV14 with TRBJ1-1; D remains ambiguous. The V gene's germline CDR1 is SGHDN and CDR2 FVKESK. V dropped 1 base and J dropped 5 bases, with 14 bases sitting between them. The CDR3 length is 15 residues. For the CDR3, the DNA is TGTGCCAGCAGCCAAGTCGTGGGCGGGAGGACTGAAGCTTTCTTT. Translation gives CASSQVVGGRTEAFF.

Only a few counts were recorded for this clone. CDR3 nucleotide sequence: TGTGCCAGCAGCGTGCGGACTAGCGGGAGCAATGAGCAGTTCTTC. Translation gives CASSVRTSGSNEQFF. The V and J genes are TRBV9 and TRBJ2-1, with 13 bases matching TRBD2. The CDR3 extends over 15 amino acids. Germline loops: CDR1 SGDLS, CDR2 YYNGEE. Unmatched junction bases numbered 2, after V lost 2 bases and J lost 6 bases.

The V gene is TRBV11-3, the J gene TRBJ2-6, with a tentative D call TRBD2 (6 bases). The CDR3 is 15 amino acids. Germline V CDR1 and CDR2: SGHNT, YENEEA. Trimming shortened V by 5 bases and J by 3 bases, and 11 bases separated the two germline ends. The CDR3 DNA is TGTGCCAGCAGCCCCGCGGGGTTTGGGGCCAACGTCCTGACTTTC. It yields the protein CASSPAGFGANVLTF. The entire variable domain, with the rest obtained from reference TRBV11-3 and TRBJ2-6, is as follows: EAGVVQSPRYKIIEKKQPVAFWCNPISGHNTLYWYLQNLGQGPELLIRYENEEAVDDSQLPKDRFSAERLKGVDSTLKIQPAELGDSAVYLCASSPAGFGANVLTFGAGSRLTVL.

This clone was seen only a few times. V usage is TRBV4-3 and J usage is TRBJ1-1, with D unclear. Trimming removed 1 base from V and 3 bases from J, with 12 bases in between. In germline, CDR1 is LGHNA, CDR2 YSLEER. The CDR3 is 15 amino acids. In DNA form, the CDR3 reads TGCGCCAGCAGCCAAGTTCAGGACTCGGACACTGAAGCTTTCTTT. Residues: CASSQVQDSDTEAFF.

The genes are TRBV7-2 and TRBJ1-1; D perhaps matches TRBD1 (6 bases). This CDR3 contains 13 residues. Trimming removed 0 bases from V and 8 bases from J, with 10 bases in between. CDR1 SGHTA and CDR2 FQGNSA come from the germline V gene. The CDR3 bases are TGTGCCAGCAGCTTAGCGCTGGGGGCGGAAGCTTTCTTT. Protein: CASSLALGAEAFF.

V usage is TRBV6-5 and J usage is TRBJ1-2; TRBD1 matches 7 bases. The J segment lost 3 bases and the V segment lost 6 bases, leaving 7 bases of the junction unmatched. This CDR3 is 14 amino acids long. Germline V gene data show CDR1 as MNHEY and CDR2 as SVGAGI. The CDR3 bases are TGTGCCAGCAGACAGGGGAATGAGGACTATGGCTACACCTTC. Translating it yields CASRQGNEDYGYTF.

This clone was counted between two and nine times. The genes are TRBV5-1 and TRBJ1-1; a weak D match, TRBD1 (5 bases). Germline values: CDR1 SGHRS, CDR2 YFSETQ. The CDR3 is 15 residues long. The V end was cut by 6 bases, the J end by 1 base, with 16 bases between. CDR3 nucleotide sequence: TGCGCCAGCACCACAGGAATGGCCCGGAACACTGAAGCTTTCTTT. Translated: CASTTGMARNTEAFF.

This clone was seen a handful of times. The chain combines TRBV5-1 with TRBJ1-1; D uncertain. Trimming left V 5 bases short and J 2 bases short, with 10 bases between. Germline CDR1 is SGHRS and CDR2 is YFSETQ. The CDR3 spans 13 residues. This CDR3 reads CASSSGPNTEAFF. CDR3 in DNA: TGCGCCAGCAGTTCGGGTCCTAACACTGAAGCTTTCTTT.

This clone was counted only a few times. The V and J genes are TRBV11-2 and TRBJ1-2; 9 positions agree with TRBD1. Trimming at V came to 5 bases and at J to 6 bases, leaving 7 bases not matched to a gene. This CDR3 is 14 amino acids long. The germline CDR1 and CDR2 sequences are SGHAT and FQNNGV. The CDR3 DNA reads TGTGCCAGCAGCCCAGGGGACAGGGTGGATGGCTACACCTTC. Translating it yields CASSPGDRVDGYTF.